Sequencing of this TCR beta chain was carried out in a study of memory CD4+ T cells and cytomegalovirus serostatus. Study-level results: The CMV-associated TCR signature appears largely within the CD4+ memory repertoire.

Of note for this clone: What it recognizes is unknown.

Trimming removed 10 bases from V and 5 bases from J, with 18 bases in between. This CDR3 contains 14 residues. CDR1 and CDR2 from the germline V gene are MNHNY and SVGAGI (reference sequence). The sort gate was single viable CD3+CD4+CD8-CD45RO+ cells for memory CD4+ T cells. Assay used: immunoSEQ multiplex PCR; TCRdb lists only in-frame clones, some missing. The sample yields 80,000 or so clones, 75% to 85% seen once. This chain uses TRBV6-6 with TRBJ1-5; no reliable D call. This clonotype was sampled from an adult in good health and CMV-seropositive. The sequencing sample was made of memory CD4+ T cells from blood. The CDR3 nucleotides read TGTGCCACACGACCCCGTGGGGTATATCAGCCCCAGCATTTT. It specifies CATRPRGVYQPQHF.